This TCR beta chain was captured in a study of somatic mutations in cytotoxic T cells in rheumatoid arthritis. Whole-study findings and limits: Antigen specificity of the expanded CD8+ clones was not determined.

By its share, this clone is large. Antigen specificity is unknown. In the original processing: Rarely, patient CD8+ clones larger than 1% corresponded to published virus-specific TCRB sequences. Clones were sequenced by immunoSEQ multiplex PCR, and TCRdb holds only the in-frame ones, with some missing. The V and J calls and clone size are taken from that table; D and trimming were inferred from the DNA. The sample yields roughly 20,000 clones, under 85% seen once. The junction had 5 bases not matched to a gene; V was cut back by 3 bases and J by 6 bases. This CDR3 is 13 amino acids long. The germline V gene encodes CDR1 LNHNV and CDR2 YYDKDF (reference sequence).

The sequenced material came from CD8+ T cells sorted from blood. The chain uses TRBV15 and TRBJ2-7; 7 bases line up with TRBD1. The TCR comes from an adult with rheumatoid arthritis. CDR3 sequence reads: CATSSQTGLEQYV. As DNA, the CDR3 is TGTGCCACCAGCAGCCAGACAGGGCTCGAGCAGTACGTC.